This section outlines one TCR beta chain sequence together with its context. The entry originates in a study of tumor-infiltrating lymphocytes in primary liver carcinoma. Study summary: Donors had hepatocellular carcinoma or combined HCC and intrahepatic cholangiocarcinoma.

A primer matching the constant region was used to make TCR beta cDNA from approximately 520 ng of total RNA. For TCR beta, libraries were produced by three nested multiplex PCR rounds using slightly modified ARM-PCR. Each of the first two PCR rounds ran around 10 cycles with TRBV1-TRBV30 forward and C-beta reverse primers. TCRdb re-called the multiplex PCR reads through MiXCR, storing one row per CDR3 protein. The data show tens of thousands of distinct CDR3 sequences, roughly two thirds seen once. Total RNA and DNA came together from approximately 20-30 mg of bulk tissue without cell sorting. Every patient in the cohort had a primary liver carcinoma. That carcinoma was treated by surgical resection. Patients showed chronic HBV infection and an absence of prior treatment. The CDR3 runs 15 residues. Germline V gene data show CDR1 as SQVTM and CDR2 as ANQGSEA. Trimming took off 6 bases at V and 5 bases at J, with 22 bases between the two ends.

The rearrangement joins TRBV29-1 to TRBJ2-5; possibly TRBD1 for D (6 bases). The sample consisted of liver tumor tissue from sampling region 4. Stated subset: tumor region T4, right-lateral pole. The sequence was obtained from a man aged 35 to 55 with primary liver carcinoma and hepatitis B virus infection. This CDR3 reads CSVFPDRHGGETQYF. The CDR3 DNA reads TGCAGCGTCTTCCCAGATAGACATGGGGGCGAGACCCAGTACTTC.